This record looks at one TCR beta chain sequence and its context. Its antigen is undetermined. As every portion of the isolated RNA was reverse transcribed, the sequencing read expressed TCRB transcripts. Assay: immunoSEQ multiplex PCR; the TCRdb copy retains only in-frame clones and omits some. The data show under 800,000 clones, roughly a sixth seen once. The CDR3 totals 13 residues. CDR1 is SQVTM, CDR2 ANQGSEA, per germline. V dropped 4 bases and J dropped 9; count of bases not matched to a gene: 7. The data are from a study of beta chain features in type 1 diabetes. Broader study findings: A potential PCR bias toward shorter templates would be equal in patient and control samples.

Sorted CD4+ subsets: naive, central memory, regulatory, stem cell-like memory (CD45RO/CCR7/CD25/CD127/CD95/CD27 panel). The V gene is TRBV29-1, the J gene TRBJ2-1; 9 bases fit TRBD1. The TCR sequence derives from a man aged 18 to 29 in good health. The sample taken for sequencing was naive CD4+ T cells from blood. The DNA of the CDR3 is TGCAGCGTTGGGAACAGGGGGCAGGGTGAGCAGTTCTTC. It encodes CSVGNRGQGEQFF.